The sequence of this TCR beta chain was determined in a study of cytomegalovirus exposure and HLA in healthy donors. General study findings and limits: Subsequent analysis revealed that first-cohort TCR clusters tended to co-occur in the roughly 120 validation repertoires. Reportedly, cytomegalovirus status was diagnosed with high sensitivity and specificity. Some public TCRs appeared in many individuals, while most sequences were rare.

With regard to this clone: Its antigen is still unknown.

Germline CDR1 SGHRS, CDR2 YFSETQ. The V and J ends lost 1 base and 0 bases, in that order; junction bases with no gene match: 7. This CDR3 has 17 amino acids. Profiled with immunoSEQ multiplex PCR; TCRdb holds only in-frame clones, not every one. This sample has approximately 190,000 clones; around four fifths occur once, and the top ten carry roughly 7.5%. V usage is TRBV5-1 and J usage is TRBJ2-5; 9 nucleotides agree with TRBD1. Sequencing used PBMCs. This TCR came from a man aged 18 to 29 in good health and CMV-seropositive. CDR3 loop: CASSLPDRGTYQETQYF. CDR3 coding DNA: TGCGCCAGCAGCTTGCCGGACAGGGGAACATACCAAGAGACCCAGTACTTC.